These 19 T cell receptor beta chains were all obtained from the same sample, sequenced in a study of cytomegalovirus exposure and HLA in healthy donors. PCR amplification relied on 60 Vbeta primers (plus 13 Jbeta primers). The table came from immunoSEQ multiplex PCR; TCRdb's copy has only in-frame clones and leaves some out. The table lists 180,000 or so clones, roughly three quarters of them singletons, with around 3% in the top ten. The source material was PBMCs. Source of these receptors: a male donor in good health and CMV-seronegative.

This clone was seen more than once but under ten times. This chain joins TRBV10-3 and TRBJ2-5; 13 nucleotides match TRBD2. The J call is doubtful: the DNA matches TRBJ2-7 better. This CDR3 spans 14 amino acids. Germline assignment: CDR1 ENHRY and CDR2 SYGVKD. The CDR3 nucleotides are TGTGCCATCAGTTGGACTAGCGGGAGCTACGAGCAGTACTTC. It is translated as CAISWTSGSYEQYF.

J is TRBJ2-1 and V is TRBV6-1; 7 positions match TRBD2. V shed 4 bases and J 0 bases; nucleotides not matched to a gene: 6. Germline V gene lookup returns CDR1 MNHNS and CDR2 SASEGT. CDR3 size: 16 residues. The CDR3 DNA is TGTGCCAGCAGTGCCTCACTAGCGATCTCCTACAATGAGCAGTTCTTC. Translated, it gives CASSASLAISYNEQFF.

The J gene is TRBJ2-5, the V gene TRBV29-1; TRBD2 matches at 15 bases. Germline assignment: CDR1 SQVTM and CDR2 ANQGSEA. V lost 4 bases to trimming and J lost 5 bases; unmatched junction nucleotides: 2. The CDR3 is 14 amino acids. CDR3 sequence reads: CSVGTSGGVETQYF. CDR3 coding DNA: TGCAGCGTTGGGACTAGCGGGGGGGTGGAGACCCAGTACTTC.

This chain uses TRBV6-6 with TRBJ1-2; 8 nucleotides match TRBD1. CDR1 is MNHNY, CDR2 SVGAGI, per germline (reference sequence). This CDR3 has 16 residues. CDR3 in DNA: TGTGCGGGACACAGGGGGACTGAAACTTTTAATTATGGCTACACCTTC. This codes for CAGHRGTETFNYGYTF.

Only a few counts were recorded for this clone. The same CDR3 can be traced to other DNA sequences in this sample. This CDR3 is CASSLRGETQYF. The CDR3 nucleotides are TGTGCCAGCAGTTTGAGGGGGGAGACCCAGTACTTC. The gene calls are TRBV28 and TRBJ2-5; tentative D call: TRBD1 (6 bases). The germline gives CDR1 MDHEN, CDR2 SYDVKM. Trimming cost V 3 bases and J 5 bases, with 7 bases left between them. The CDR3 has 12 residues.

The table lists this clone with a few counts. This chain connects TRBV6-5 to TRBJ1-1; TRBD1 matches 8 bases. CDR3 length: 15 residues. With 5 bases clipped from V and 4 bases from J, the junction kept 9 bases outside the gene matches. CDR1 MNHEY and CDR2 SVGAGI come from the germline V gene. For the CDR3, the DNA is TGTGCCAGCAGTGCCTGGACAGGGTTTGGCACTGAAGCTTTCTTT. It specifies CASSAWTGFGTEAFF.

J is TRBJ1-4 and V is TRBV6-5; a weak D match, TRBD1 (6 bases). Trimming left V 6 bases short and J 8 bases short, with 19 bases between. Germline CDR1 is MNHEY and CDR2 is SVGAGI. The CDR3 spans 15 residues. The CDR3 reads CASSLTGIRREKLFF. For the CDR3, the DNA is TGTGCCAGCAGCCTCACAGGGATTCGTAGAGAAAAACTGTTTTTT.

V gene TRBV10-3 combines with J gene TRBJ2-5; 7 positions agree with TRBD2. The CDR3 is 14 residues long. With 3 bases clipped from V and 7 bases from J, the junction kept 8 bases outside the gene matches. The germline V gene encodes CDR1 ENHRY and CDR2 SYGVKD. In DNA, the CDR3 is TGTGCCATCAGTGACAAGGGAGGGGTCGGGACCCAGTACTTC. It specifies CAISDKGGVGTQYF.

The chain recombines TRBV10-3 with TRBJ2-1; 9 positions match TRBD2. Germline V gene lookup returns CDR1 ENHRY and CDR2 SYGVKD. The CDR3 consists of 15 residues. V shed 3 bases, J shed 4 bases, and the junction held 4 bases outside the gene matches. Here the CDR3 DNA reads TGTGCCATCAGTGAAGGACTAGCGAGTTACAATGAGCAGTTCTTC. Translation: CAISEGLASYNEQFF.

This clone was observed a handful of times. This rearrangement joins TRBV6-1 to TRBJ1-5; the D gene is possibly TRBD1 (5 bases). The CDR3 is made up of 14 amino acids. Germline CDR1 reads MNHNS; CDR2 reads SASEGT. V was pared by 2 bases and J by 3 bases, with 8 bases between. The CDR3 DNA sequence: TGTGCCAGCAGTGAATCAGGGTTCAATCAGCCCCAGCATTTT. The encoded protein is CASSESGFNQPQHF.

This chain uses TRBV28 with TRBJ1-2; D not certain. Germline values: CDR1 MDHEN, CDR2 SYDVKM. The V gene lost 7 bases and the J gene lost 4 bases, with 13 bases spanning the gap. This CDR3 region has 13 residues. This chain's CDR3 is CASNLGLGYGYTF. CDR3 DNA sequence: TGTGCCAGCAACCTAGGACTGGGCTATGGCTACACCTTC.

The chain carries TRBV28 and TRBJ1-5, with 11 bases matching TRBD1. Per the germline V gene, CDR1 is MDHEN and CDR2 is SYDVKM. V was clipped by 5 bases and J by 6 bases; unmatched bases: 6. This CDR3 comprises 15 residues. Written as DNA, the CDR3 is TGTGCCAGCAGTCCGGGACAGGGGGACACTCAGCCCCAGCATTTT. It translates to CASSPGQGDTQPQHF.

Remarks on this clone: One end of the junction does not line up with germline, which may come from a read error. V usage is TRBV6-4 and J usage is TRBJ1-3; a possible D gene is TRBD1 (6 bases). The CDR3 contains 14 residues. CDR1 is MRHNA, CDR2 SNTAGT, per germline. The CDR3 here is CASFTRGAGNAIYF. Here the CDR3 DNA reads TGTGCCAGTTTTACGCGGGGGGCTGGAAACGCCATATATTTT.

The chain uses TRBV5-6 and TRBJ2-2; TRBD1 aligns across 8 bases. Germline lookup yields CDR1 SGHDT and CDR2 YYEEEE. The CDR3 covers 15 residues. Trimming cost V 4 bases and J 6 bases; bases outside gene matches: 8. The CDR3 loop reads CASSPTGAVAGELFF. In DNA, the CDR3 is TGTGCCAGCAGCCCGACAGGGGCTGTGGCCGGGGAGCTGTTTTTT.

This rearrangement joins TRBV15 to TRBJ2-5, with D hard to call. The CDR3 sequence is 13 residues long. Germline V gives CDR1 LNHNV, CDR2 YYDKDF (reference sequence). Between the trimmed V and J ends, which lost 4 bases and 2 bases, there was a span of 8 bases. CDR3 nucleotide sequence: TGTGCCACCAGCACCTATCTACAAGAGACCCAGTACTTC. Its translation is CATSTYLQETQYF.

V and J are TRBV10-3 and TRBJ2-7; D ambiguous. CDR3 length equals 12 residues. CDR1 and CDR2 (germline): ENHRY, SYGVKD. V was pared by 7 bases and J by 0 bases, with 7 bases between. The CDR3 protein is CAIIDNSYEQYF. Here the CDR3 DNA reads TGTGCCATCATCGACAACTCCTACGAGCAGTACTTC.

The chain combines TRBV5-4 with TRBJ1-3; tentatively, D is TRBD1 (6 bases). Per germline, CDR1 SGHNT and CDR2 YYREEE (reference sequence). The CDR3 extends over 15 amino acids. V dropped 2 bases and J dropped 1 base, with 10 bases sitting between them. The CDR3 DNA is TGTGCCAGCAGCTTCCAGGGGATTTCTGGAAACACCATATATTTT. It translates to CASSFQGISGNTIYF.

The CDR3 DNA sequence: TGTGCCAGCAGTCTACAGTACAATGAGCAGTTCTTC. Encoded protein: CASSLQYNEQFF. This sequence joins TRBV25-1 and TRBJ2-1, with D uncertain. CDR3 size: 12 residues. Trimming took off 5 bases at V and 4 bases at J, with 6 bases between the two ends. CDR1 is MGHDK, CDR2 SYGVNS, per germline.

The chain uses TRBV6-1 and TRBJ1-5; a possible D gene is TRBD1 (5 bases). The CDR3 is 13 amino acids. V shed 3 bases and J shed 7 bases, with 10 bases lying between them. Germline V gene lookup returns CDR1 MNHNS and CDR2 SASEGT. Here the CDR3 DNA reads TGTGCCAGCAGTGAGGGGGGGAGACAGCCCCAGCATTTT. Amino acid sequence: CASSEGGRQPQHF.